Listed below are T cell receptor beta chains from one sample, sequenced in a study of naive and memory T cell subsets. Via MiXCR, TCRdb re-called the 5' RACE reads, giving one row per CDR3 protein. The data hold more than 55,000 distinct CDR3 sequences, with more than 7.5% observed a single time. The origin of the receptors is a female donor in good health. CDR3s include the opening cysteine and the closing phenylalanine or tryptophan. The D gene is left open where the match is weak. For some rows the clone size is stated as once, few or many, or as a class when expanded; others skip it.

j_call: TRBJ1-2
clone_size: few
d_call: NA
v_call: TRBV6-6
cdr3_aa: CASYSTGSTSQRDGYTF

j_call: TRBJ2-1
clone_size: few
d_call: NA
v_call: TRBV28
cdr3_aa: CASIGTQWYEQFF

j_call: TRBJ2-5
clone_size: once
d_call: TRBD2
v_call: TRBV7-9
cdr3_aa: CASSSLAGGSQETQYF

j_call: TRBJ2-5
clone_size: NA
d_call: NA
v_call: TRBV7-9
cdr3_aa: CASSHGGETQYF

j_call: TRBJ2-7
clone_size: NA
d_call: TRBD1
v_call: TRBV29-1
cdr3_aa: CSVRDRDYEQYF

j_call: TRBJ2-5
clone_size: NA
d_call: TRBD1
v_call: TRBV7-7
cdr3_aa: CASSRDRGGQETQYF

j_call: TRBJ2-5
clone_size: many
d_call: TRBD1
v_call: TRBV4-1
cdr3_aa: CASSQDDRGVTQYF

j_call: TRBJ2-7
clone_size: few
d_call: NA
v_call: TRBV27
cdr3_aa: CASLNRGTYEQYF

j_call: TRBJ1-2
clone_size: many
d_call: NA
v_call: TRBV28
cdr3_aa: CASSSHLTNGYTF

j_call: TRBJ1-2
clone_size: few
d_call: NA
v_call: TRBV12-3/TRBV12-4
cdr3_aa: CASSLAGTNYGYTF

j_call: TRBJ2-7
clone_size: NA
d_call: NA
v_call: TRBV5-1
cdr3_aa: CASSWTGTAWGEQYF

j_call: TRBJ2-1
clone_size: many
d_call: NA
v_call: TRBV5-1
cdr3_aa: CASSLESRSSYNEQFF

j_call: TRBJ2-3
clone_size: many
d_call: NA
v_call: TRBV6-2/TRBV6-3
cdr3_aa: CAVSRDGETDTQYF

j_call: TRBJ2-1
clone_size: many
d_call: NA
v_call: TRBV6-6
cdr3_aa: CASTRGWNEQFF

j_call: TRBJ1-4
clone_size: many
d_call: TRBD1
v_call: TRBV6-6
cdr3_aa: CASIDRGTNEKLFF

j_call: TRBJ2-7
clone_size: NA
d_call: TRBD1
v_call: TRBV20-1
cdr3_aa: CSASLTGVTYEQYF

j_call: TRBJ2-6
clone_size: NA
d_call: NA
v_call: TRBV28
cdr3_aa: CASSLCPLVLTF

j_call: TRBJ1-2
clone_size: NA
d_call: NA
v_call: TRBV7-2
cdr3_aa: CASSLRRQYPSYGYTF

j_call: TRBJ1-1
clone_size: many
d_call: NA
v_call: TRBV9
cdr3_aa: CASSVGREMNTEAFF

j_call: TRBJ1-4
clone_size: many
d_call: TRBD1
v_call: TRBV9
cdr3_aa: CASSPGTTGGEKLFF

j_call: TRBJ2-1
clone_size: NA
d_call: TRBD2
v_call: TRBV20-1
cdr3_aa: CSALTSGRSNNEQFF

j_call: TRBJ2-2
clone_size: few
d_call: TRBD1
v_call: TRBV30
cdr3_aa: CAGRQGLTGELFF

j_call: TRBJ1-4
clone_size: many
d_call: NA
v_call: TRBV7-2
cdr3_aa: CASSSQPAGALGDGLFF

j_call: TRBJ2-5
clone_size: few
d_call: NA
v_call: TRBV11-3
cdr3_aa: CASSLRPRETQYF

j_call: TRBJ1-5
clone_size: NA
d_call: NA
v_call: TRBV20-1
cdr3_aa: CSAREDGRPDKYSNQPQHF